A single sample gave rise to the 20 T cell receptor beta chains below, sequenced in a study of cytomegalovirus exposure and HLA in healthy donors. 60 Vbeta and 13 Jbeta primers were used in PCR. Only in-frame clones appear in the TCRdb table, and some are missing; sequencing was by immunoSEQ multiplex PCR. The sample includes 100,000 or so clones, under 85% of them seen just once. Sequences were obtained from PBMCs. These receptors all stem from a young man in good health and CMV-seronegative.

The rearrangement uses TRBV7-9 and TRBJ2-7, with D perhaps matching TRBD2 (6 bases). Germline-derived CDR1 and CDR2 are SEHNR and FQNEAQ (reference sequence). V lost 11 bases to trimming and J lost 6 bases, with 14 bases between them. This CDR3 spans 11 amino acids. The CDR3 here is CAGGDQGEQYF. CDR3 nucleotide sequence: TGTGCCGGAGGGGATCAAGGCGAGCAGTACTTC.

The rearrangement links TRBV27 to TRBJ2-3; TRBD2 is a possible D gene (5 bases). Germline assignment: CDR1 MNHEY and CDR2 SMNVEV (reference sequence). The CDR3 sequence is 15 residues long. The ends were cut back, 5 bases at V and 9 bases at J, with 21 bases in the middle. CDR3 sequence (DNA): TGTGCCAGCAGTATCCGGGGTGGGCCCCTCGCGACGCAGTATTTT. This encodes CASSIRGGPLATQYF.

This clone was recorded only once. The J gene is TRBJ2-5, the V gene TRBV4-3; D is possibly TRBD2 (6 bases). From germline, CDR1 is LGHNA and CDR2 YSLEER. V was cut by 0 bases and J by 4 bases, with 24 bases left in between. CDR3 length: 19 amino acids. The chain's CDR3 is CASSQESGFGTGVGETQYF. CDR3 sequence (DNA): TGCGCCAGCAGCCAAGAATCGGGGTTCGGGACTGGGGTAGGAGAGACCCAGTACTTC.

The chain uses TRBV6-5 and TRBJ2-6; no definite D call. V lost 3 bases to trimming and J lost 0 bases, with 6 bases between them. The germline V gene has CDR1 MNHEY and CDR2 SVGAGI. The CDR3 length is 15 residues. The chain's CDR3 is CASSYKISGANVLTF. The CDR3 DNA reads as TGTGCCAGCAGTTATAAAATCTCTGGGGCCAACGTCCTGACTTTC.

This clone appeared once. The genes are TRBV29-1 and TRBJ2-3; TRBD2 is a possible D gene (6 bases). This CDR3 comprises 13 residues. Trimming removed 7 bases from V and 2 bases from J, with 13 bases in between. The germline CDR1 and CDR2 sequences are SQVTM and ANQGSEA. DNA for the CDR3: TGCAGCGGATCGGGAGTTCCCACAGATACGCAGTATTTT. This translates into CSGSGVPTDTQYF.

This chain links TRBV7-2 with TRBJ1-3; D is undetermined. Germline assignment: CDR1 SGHTA and CDR2 FQGNSA. The CDR3 extends over 15 amino acids. V was shortened by 2 bases and J by 0 bases, with 8 bases between the two germline ends. CDR3 sequence: CASSLSWSSGNTIYF. CDR3 nucleotides: TGTGCCAGCAGCTTAAGTTGGAGCTCTGGAAACACCATATATTTT. The full variable domain, in which reference TRBV7-2 and TRBJ1-3 provide the parts outside the CDR3, is GAGVSQSPSNKVTEKGKDVELRCDPISGHTALYWYRQSLGQGLEFLIYFQGNSAPDKSGLPSDRFSAERTGGSVSTLTIQRTQQEDSAVYLCASSLSWSSGNTIYFGEGSWLTVV.

The gene calls are TRBV6-5 and TRBJ2-7; D is possibly TRBD2 (5 bases). Trimming left V 7 bases short and J 1 base short, with 17 bases between. This CDR3 is built from 15 residues. The germline V gene encodes CDR1 MNHEY and CDR2 SVGAGI. The CDR3 coding sequence is TGTGCCAGCAAAAAAGACTACACCTCTTCCTACGAGCAGTACTTC. Amino acids: CASKKDYTSSYEQYF.

This chain joins TRBV9 and TRBJ2-1, with 8 bases aligning to TRBD2. V was clipped by 0 bases and J by 11 bases; unmatched bases: 10. CDR3 length: 15 amino acids. Germline V gene lookup returns CDR1 SGDLS and CDR2 YYNGEE. Here the CDR3 DNA reads TGTGCCAGCAGCGTAGATTCCAGGGCGGGGGGACAGCAGTTCTTC. It translates to CASSVDSRAGGQQFF. The full variable domain, completed using reference TRBV9 and TRBJ2-1, is DSGVTQTPKHLITATGQRVTLRCSPRSGDLSVYWYQQSLDQGLQFLIQYYNGEERAKGNILERFSAQQFPDLHSELNLSSLELGDSALYFCASSVDSRAGGQQFFGPGTRLTVL.

The V gene is TRBV10-2, the J gene TRBJ2-7, with D possibly being TRBD1 (5 bases). There are 16 residues in the CDR3. The germline V and J ends were trimmed by 3 bases and 0 bases, with 15 bases remaining between them. The germline V gene encodes CDR1 WSHSY and CDR2 SAAADI. The DNA of the CDR3 is TGCGCCAGCAGTGAATGGCGACAGCTGATCTCCTACGAGCAGTACTTC. Its protein product is CASSEWRQLISYEQYF.

The chain is built from TRBV27 and TRBJ1-2, with 9 bases matching TRBD1. V was clipped by 6 bases and J by 4 bases; unmatched bases: 9. Germline V gene data show CDR1 as MNHEY and CDR2 as SMNVEV (reference sequence). The CDR3 has 15 amino acids. The CDR3 sequence is CASSPRGQGFYGYTF. CDR3 sequence (DNA): TGTGCCAGCAGCCCCAGGGGACAGGGCTTCTATGGCTACACCTTC.

This clone was seen just once. The chain recombines TRBV30 with TRBJ2-2; 9 bases are shared with TRBD2. The CDR3 is 18 amino acids. The V and J ends lost 5 bases and 0 bases, in that order; junction bases with no gene match: 13. Germline CDR1 is GTSNPN and CDR2 is SVGIG (reference sequence). The CDR3 DNA follows: TGTGCCTGGTGGGGACGGTTAGCGGGAGTGTCGAACACCGGGGAGCTGTTTTTT. It encodes CAWWGRLAGVSNTGELFF.

In DNA form, the CDR3 reads TGTGCCAGCAGTTCAATGGGACAGGTGCTCTACGAGCAGTACTTC. Protein sequence: CASSSMGQVLYEQYF. The genes are TRBV7-2 and TRBJ2-7, with TRBD1 matching over 8 bases. The ends lost 6 bases at V and 3 bases at J; junction bases unmatched: 10. The CDR3 length is 15 residues. Germline V gives CDR1 SGHTA, CDR2 FQGNSA.

The rearrangement joins TRBV30 to TRBJ1-1; 7 bases map to TRBD1. There are 13 residues in the CDR3. Germline CDR1 reads GTSNPN; CDR2 reads SVGIG (reference sequence). V shed 3 bases and J 4 bases; nucleotides not matched to a gene: 5. The CDR3 coding sequence is TGTGCCTGGAGCGACAGGGAAGGCACTGAAGCTTTCTTT. Protein sequence: CAWSDREGTEAFF.

The chain recombines TRBV5-1 with TRBJ2-7, with 7 positions matching TRBD1. Germline CDR1 and CDR2: SGHRS and YFSETQ. This CDR3 is built from 15 residues. Unmatched junction bases numbered 9, after V lost 4 bases and J lost 2 bases. The CDR3 sequence: CASSLKGDSAYEQYF. Written as DNA, the CDR3 is TGCGCCAGCAGCCTGAAAGGGGACAGCGCCTACGAGCAGTACTTC.

Only one count was recorded for this clone. V is TRBV27 and J is TRBJ1-4, with 7 nucleotides matching TRBD1. The CDR3 sequence is 19 residues long. The trim removed 6 bases at V and 0 bases at J, leaving 16 bases unmatched. Germline CDR1 and CDR2: MNHEY and SMNVEV (reference sequence). Here the CDR3 reads CASRHTLSQGTATNEKLFF. The CDR3, as DNA: TGTGCCAGCAGACACACACTCTCACAGGGGACGGCAACTAATGAAAAACTGTTTTTT.

The V and J genes are TRBV2 and TRBJ1-1, with 7 bases aligning to TRBD1. Looked up from germline, CDR1 is SNHLY and CDR2 is FYNNEI. This CDR3 is 13 amino acids long. V shed 7 bases, J shed 6 bases, and the junction held 8 bases outside the gene matches. The CDR3 loop reads CASNTKTGAEAFF. CDR3 nucleotides: TGTGCCAGCAATACTAAAACAGGGGCTGAAGCTTTCTTT.

The chain links TRBV2 to TRBJ1-1; 9 positions match TRBD1. From germline, CDR1 is SNHLY and CDR2 FYNNEI. With 9 bases clipped from V and 0 bases from J, the junction kept 17 bases outside the gene matches. This CDR3 contains 18 residues. In nucleotides, the CDR3 is TGTGCCAGTAAACAGGGGGCGCGGGGCCCATCGATGAACACTGAAGCTTTCTTT. It yields the protein CASKQGARGPSMNTEAFF.

The genes are TRBV5-6 and TRBJ2-7, with D uncertain. The ends were cut back, 3 bases at V and 4 bases at J, with 5 bases in the middle. CDR1 and CDR2 (germline): SGHDT, YYEEEE. CDR3 length: 11 residues. The CDR3 spells CASSSSYEQYF. The DNA of the CDR3 is TGTGCCAGCAGCTCTAGTTACGAGCAGTACTTC.

CDR3 protein: CASSLVGFGYTF. DNA for the CDR3: TGCGCCAGCAGCTTGGTTGGCTTTGGCTACACCTTC. This sequence joins TRBV5-1 and TRBJ1-2, with D unresolved. This CDR3 region has 12 residues. V was cut by 0 bases and J by 7 bases, with 7 bases left in between. Germline lookup yields CDR1 SGHRS and CDR2 YFSETQ.

This clone showed up just once. The V and J genes are TRBV18 and TRBJ2-1; D is perhaps TRBD2 (6 bases). The CDR3 is 15 residues long. Trimming took off 3 bases at V and 8 bases at J, with 17 bases between the two ends. Germline loops: CDR1 KGHSH, CDR2 LQKENI. The CDR3 reads CASSPLGLAFDEQFF. The CDR3 coding sequence is TGTGCCAGCTCACCTTTGGGGCTAGCGTTCGATGAGCAGTTCTTC.